The 29 T cell receptor beta chains below come from one sample, sequenced in a study of cytomegalovirus exposure and HLA in healthy donors. The PCR had 60 Vbeta and 13 Jbeta primers. Here immunoSEQ multiplex PCR was the method, and the copy in TCRdb shows in-frame clones only, minus some. The table lists some 100,000 clones, 75% to 90% of them singletons. What was sequenced was PBMCs. The receptors stem from a man in his thirties or forties in good health and CMV-seronegative.

The J gene is TRBJ2-7, the V gene TRBV5-5; 9 bases map to TRBD1. The CDR3 totals 14 residues. V lost 0 bases to trimming and J lost 4 bases; unmatched junction nucleotides: 2. From germline, CDR1 is SGHKS and CDR2 YYEKEE (reference sequence). As DNA, the CDR3 is TGTGCCAGCAGCTTGGGACAGGGGGTTTACGAGCAGTACTTC. This sequence encodes CASSLGQGVYEQYF.

This chain connects TRBV9 to TRBJ2-3; TRBD2 agrees at 9 bases. This CDR3 is built from 16 residues. Germline assignment: CDR1 SGDLS and CDR2 YYNGEE. V trimming: 3 bases; J trimming: 0 bases; junction bases outside the gene matches: 5. CDR3 sequence: CASSGRSGGSTDTQYF. The CDR3 coding sequence is TGTGCCAGCAGCGGACGTAGCGGGGGTAGCACAGATACGCAGTATTTT.

The J gene is TRBJ2-7, the V gene TRBV4-3, with a tentative D call TRBD2 (6 bases). Germline V CDR1 and CDR2: LGHNA, YSLEER. CDR3 length: 14 amino acids. Trimming removed 0 bases from V and 7 bases from J, with 13 bases in between. CDR3 nucleotide sequence: TGCGCCAGCAGCCAAGATTTGCCCGGGGGAGAGCAGTACTTC. Protein sequence: CASSQDLPGGEQYF.

The chain carries TRBV7-8 and TRBJ1-2, with no clear D. Trimming took 1 base from V and 1 from J, leaving 10 bases between them. The CDR3 has 15 amino acids. CDR1 and CDR2 from the germline V gene are SGHVS and FQNEAQ. The CDR3, as DNA: TGTGCCAGCAGCTTAGGCACAGATCTTAACTATGGCTACACCTTC. Amino acids: CASSLGTDLNYGYTF.

V usage is TRBV4-1 and J usage is TRBJ1-5; 9 nucleotides agree with TRBD1. Looked up from germline, CDR1 is MGHRA and CDR2 is YSYEKL. Losses at the gene ends were 1 base for V and 6 bases for J; bases not matched to a gene: 4. The CDR3 has 15 residues. CDR3 nucleotides: TGCGCCAGCAGCCAAGGACAGGGGGTTACTCAGCCCCAGCATTTT. Translated, it gives CASSQGQGVTQPQHF.

The table lists this clone with a count of one. The chain links TRBV4-1 to TRBJ2-1, with 8 positions matching TRBD2. Germline CDR1 reads MGHRA; CDR2 reads YSYEKL. J was trimmed by 0 bases and V by 4 bases; bases with no gene match: 2. The CDR3 has 15 amino acids. This chain's CDR3 is CASSLGLASYNEQFF. The CDR3 region has the DNA TGCGCCAGCAGCCTCGGACTAGCCTCCTACAATGAGCAGTTCTTC.

CDR3 sequence (DNA): TGTGCCAGCAGCGCAATTGACTTCTCGGAGGAGACCCAGTACTTC. This encodes CASSAIDFSEETQYF. The chain combines TRBV5-4 with TRBJ2-5; D is uncertain. V was shortened by 4 bases and J by 5 bases, with 18 bases between the two germline ends. The CDR3 consists of 15 residues. Germline V gene sequence: CDR1 SGHNT, CDR2 YYREEE (reference sequence).

The chain couples TRBV7-3 to TRBJ2-2, with TRBD2 identical over 11 bases. V shed 5 bases and J 7 bases; nucleotides not matched to a gene: 12. The CDR3 totals 17 residues. Germline lookup yields CDR1 SGHTA and CDR2 FQGTGA. The CDR3 reads CASSVGTSGPMGGELFF. DNA for the CDR3: TGTGCCAGCAGCGTTGGGACTAGCGGACCTATGGGCGGGGAGCTGTTTTTT.

The rearrangement uses TRBV6-5 and TRBJ2-7; TRBD1 aligns across 9 bases. The CDR3 covers 14 residues. Looked up from germline, CDR1 is MNHEY and CDR2 is SVGAGI. Trimming at V came to 6 bases and at J to 3 bases, leaving 6 bases not matched to a gene. CDR3 protein: CASSRDRVDYEQYF. Here the CDR3 DNA reads TGTGCCAGCAGCCGGGACAGGGTGGACTACGAGCAGTACTTC.

The chain carries TRBV28 and TRBJ2-1, with TRBD1 matching 9 bases. Germline lookup yields CDR1 MDHEN and CDR2 SYDVKM. With 6 bases clipped from V and 9 bases from J, the junction kept 15 bases outside the gene matches. The CDR3 runs to 16 residues. The CDR3: CASSPPGTGRGAEQFF. The CDR3 bases are TGTGCCAGCAGCCCCCCCGGGACAGGGAGGGGGGCTGAGCAGTTCTTC.

This clone was picked up a small number of times. The CDR3 DNA reads as TGTGCCAGCAGTCCGGTCAGGGATGGGCAGCCCCAGCATTTT. Encoded protein: CASSPVRDGQPQHF. The chain combines TRBV6-5 with TRBJ1-5; D might be TRBD1 (5 bases). Germline V gene lookup returns CDR1 MNHEY and CDR2 SVGAGI. Trimming took off 5 bases at V and 7 bases at J, with 15 bases between the two ends. The length of the CDR3 is 14 residues.

The chain couples TRBV28 to TRBJ1-2, with D perhaps matching TRBD1 (5 bases). Germline CDR1 is MDHEN and CDR2 is SYDVKM. V lost 7 bases and J lost 4, with 25 bases in between. This CDR3 comprises 17 residues. The CDR3 DNA sequence: TGTGCCAGCATGACGGGGGATACGGGCAGAGGGATCTATGGCTACACCTTC. Translation gives CASMTGDTGRGIYGYTF.

This chain links TRBV29-1 with TRBJ2-2, with TRBD2 as a possible D gene (5 bases). The CDR3 totals 15 residues. Germline-derived CDR1 and CDR2 are SQVTM and ANQGSEA. Trimming shortened V by 0 bases and J by 5 bases, and 13 bases separated the two germline ends. In DNA, the CDR3 is TGCAGCGTTGAAGATCCGGGGATGTGGACCGGGGAGCTGTTTTTT. Translation: CSVEDPGMWTGELFF.

This clone was counted a single time. This rearrangement joins TRBV11-2 to TRBJ1-5, with D unresolved. Germline-derived CDR1 and CDR2 are SGHAT and FQNNGV. With 2 bases removed from V and 5 bases from J, the gap between germline ends came to 13 bases. The CDR3 runs to 15 residues. The CDR3 nucleotides are TGTGCCAGCAGCTTACGAGGGTTGAGTGATCAGCCCCAGCATTTT. Translating it yields CASSLRGLSDQPQHF.

This chain links TRBV5-4 with TRBJ1-1; D is undetermined. The CDR3 has 15 residues. The ends were cut back, 0 bases at V and 0 bases at J, with 9 bases in the middle. Germline CDR1 and CDR2: SGHNT and YYREEE (reference sequence). CDR3 loop: CASSLATGMNTEAFF. CDR3 DNA sequence: TGTGCCAGCAGCTTGGCCACGGGAATGAACACTGAAGCTTTCTTT.

The chain joins TRBV5-4 to TRBJ2-7; maybe TRBD1 (5 bases). Trimming shortened V by 0 bases and J by 2 bases, and 9 bases separated the two germline ends. This CDR3 spans 14 amino acids. CDR1 and CDR2 from the germline V gene are SGHNT and YYREEE (reference sequence). The chain's CDR3 is CASSLEGPPYEQYF. The CDR3 DNA reads TGTGCCAGCAGCTTGGAGGGGCCCCCCTACGAGCAGTACTTC.

This clone was observed a single time. The V gene is TRBV7-9, the J gene TRBJ1-1; weak D call: TRBD1 (5 bases). The length of the CDR3 is 15 residues. Deletions cut 3 bases from V and 1 base from J, with 12 bases between. CDR1 is SEHNR and CDR2 is FQNEAQ in the germline V gene (reference sequence). The CDR3 bases are TGTGCCAGCAGCTTCAATGGCGGACAGAACACTGAAGCTTTCTTT. Protein sequence: CASSFNGGQNTEAFF.

This chain uses TRBV27 with TRBJ2-6; TRBD1 matches 7 bases. Trimming removed 5 bases from V and 0 bases from J; junction bases left unmatched: 7. The V gene's germline CDR1 is MNHEY and CDR2 SMNVEV (reference sequence). This CDR3 has 17 residues. The chain's CDR3 is CASSLGGGLSGANVLTF. CDR3 nucleotides: TGTGCCAGCAGTCTAGGGGGCGGGCTCTCTGGGGCCAACGTCCTGACTTTC. The entire variable domain, with the rest obtained from reference TRBV27 and TRBJ2-6, is as follows: EAQVTQNPRYLITVTGKKLTVTCSQNMNHEYMSWYRQDPGLGLRQIYYSMNVEVTDKGDVPEGYKVSRKEKRNFPLILESPSPNQTSLYFCASSLGGGLSGANVLTFGAGSRLTVL.

The V call is TRBV30, the J call TRBJ1-4, with D possibly TRBD1 on 5 matching bases. V lost 4 bases and J lost 7, with 13 bases in between. CDR1 is GTSNPN and CDR2 is SVGIG in the germline V gene (reference sequence). The length of the CDR3 is 13 residues. The CDR3 sequence is CAWNRGSGEKLFF. CDR3 DNA: TGTGCCTGGAATCGGGGGTCGGGTGAAAAACTGTTTTTT.

V and J are TRBV30 and TRBJ2-5; D is possibly TRBD1 (6 bases). Germline V gene lookup returns CDR1 GTSNPN and CDR2 SVGIG (reference sequence). CDR3 length equals 13 residues. V lost 4 bases and J lost 2, with 11 bases in between. This CDR3 is CAWMRGNQETQYF. The CDR3 nucleotides read TGTGCCTGGATGAGGGGGAATCAAGAGACCCAGTACTTC.

The CDR3 coding sequence is TGTGCCAGCACTTGGGGGGGAGGCGGGGAAAAACTGTTTTTT. Amino acids: CASTWGGGGEKLFF. The genes are TRBV27 and TRBJ1-4; weak D call: TRBD1 (5 bases). V was cut by 7 bases and J by 8 bases, with 17 bases left in between. Per germline, CDR1 MNHEY and CDR2 SMNVEV (reference sequence). This CDR3 region has 14 residues.

The V and J genes are TRBV6-5 and TRBJ2-7; perhaps TRBD1 as D (6 bases). Germline lookup yields CDR1 MNHEY and CDR2 SVGAGI. Trimming removed 3 bases from V and 3 bases from J, with 12 bases in between. This CDR3 comprises 14 residues. CDR3 DNA sequence: TGTGCCAGCAGTTATGGGACATTCCTCTACGAGCAGTACTTC. This gives the protein CASSYGTFLYEQYF.

V and J are TRBV29-1 and TRBJ2-7; 9 nucleotides line up with TRBD2. The V and J ends lost 7 bases and 4 bases, in that order; junction bases with no gene match: 11. Germline V gene lookup returns CDR1 SQVTM and CDR2 ANQGSEA. This CDR3 is built from 14 residues. As DNA, the CDR3 is TGCAGCGCCAAGAGCGGGAGGCCCCCTTACGAGCAGTACTTC. It is translated as CSAKSGRPPYEQYF.

The chain has TRBV7-6 and TRBJ2-1; a weak D match, TRBD2 (7 bases). Trimming cost V 8 bases and J 1 base, with 12 bases left between them. The CDR3 is made up of 14 amino acids. Per germline, CDR1 SGHVS and CDR2 FNYEAQ. CDR3 region: CASSKGGSYNEQFF. CDR3 nucleotides: TGTGCCAGCTCAAAGGGGGGGTCCTACAATGAGCAGTTCTTC. Variable domain in full (rest from reference TRBV7-6 and TRBJ2-1): GAGVSQSPRYKVTKRGQDVALRCDPISGHVSLYWYRQALGQGPEFLTYFNYEAQQDKSGLPNDRFSAERPEGSISTLTIQRTEQRDSAMYRCASSKGGSYNEQFFGPGTRLTVL.

The rearrangement uses TRBV28 and TRBJ1-5; possible D gene TRBD1, 5 bases. Germline V CDR1 and CDR2: MDHEN, SYDVKM. The CDR3 totals 16 residues. With 6 bases removed from V and 3 bases from J, the gap between germline ends came to 18 bases. The CDR3 bases are TGTGCCAGCAGCCCAATACTCCTAGGGGACAATCAGCCCCAGCATTTT. Translated: CASSPILLGDNQPQHF.

This rearrangement joins TRBV11-2 to TRBJ2-3; 9 nucleotides align to TRBD2. The CDR3 has 17 residues. The germline V gene has CDR1 SGHAT and CDR2 FQNNGV. Trimming removed 4 bases from V and 4 bases from J; junction bases left unmatched: 12. CDR3 DNA: TGTGCCAGCAGCTCCCGCTGGCTAGCGGGAAGGGCAGATACGCAGTATTTT. Protein: CASSSRWLAGRADTQYF.

V usage is TRBV9 and J usage is TRBJ2-7; tentatively, D is TRBD1 (6 bases). The germline V gene encodes CDR1 SGDLS and CDR2 YYNGEE. Trimming took 6 bases from V and 2 from J, leaving 15 bases between them. CDR3 length: 14 amino acids. The CDR3 sequence is CASTRGQTPYEQYF. In DNA form, the CDR3 reads TGTGCCAGCACACGCGGACAGACCCCCTACGAGCAGTACTTC.

The chain recombines TRBV7-9 with TRBJ1-5, with D unclear. V shed 5 bases and J shed 7 bases, with 9 bases lying between them. This CDR3 region has 12 residues. Germline CDR1 and CDR2: SEHNR and FQNEAQ (reference sequence). The CDR3 is CASSLGGQPQHF. The CDR3 DNA reads TGTGCCAGCAGCCTCGGCGGGCAGCCCCAGCATTTT.

This chain joins TRBV30 and TRBJ1-5; D ambiguous. Trimming took 0 bases from V and 0 from J, leaving 9 bases between them. The CDR3 consists of 15 residues. Germline lookup yields CDR1 GTSNPN and CDR2 SVGIG (reference sequence). CDR3: CAWSVAGNSNQPQHF. CDR3 DNA: TGTGCCTGGAGTGTGGCGGGAAATAGCAATCAGCCCCAGCATTTT.